The 3 T cell receptor beta chains below all came from one sample that was sequenced in a study of T-cell memory formation after mild COVID-19. Each CDR3 protein is one row after TCRdb ran MiXCR on the 5' RACE reads. This table has about 350,000 distinct CDR3 sequences, roughly 15% appearing once. The specimen sequenced was PBMCs or a T cell subset sorted from them (not recorded which). These receptors all stem from a young man who had mild COVID-19 (a few samples of this study predate the infection). Cell type and time point are not known.

V usage is TRBV7-6 and J usage is TRBJ2-1, with 10 nucleotides matching TRBD2. This CDR3 contains 18 residues. With V trimmed by 9 bases and J by 0 bases, 14 bases remained unmatched. The germline CDR1 and CDR2 sequences are SGHVS and FNYEAQ. The CDR3 loop reads CARRSSSGGTPSYNEQFF. CDR3 nucleotides: TGTGCCAGAAGGTCCTCTAGCGGGGGTACGCCCTCCTACAATGAGCAGTTCTTC.

This clonotype appeared a few times. The chain joins TRBV18 to TRBJ2-5; tentatively, D is TRBD1 (5 bases). Germline V gene lookup returns CDR1 KGHSH and CDR2 LQKENI. This CDR3 region has 14 residues. Trimming removed 1 base from V and 4 bases from J, with 10 bases in between. The CDR3 reads CASSPQGMRETQYF. Here the CDR3 DNA reads TGTGCCAGCTCACCACAGGGGATGCGAGAGACCCAGTACTTC.

This chain joins TRBV7-9 and TRBJ2-3; TRBD1 is a possible D gene (5 bases). The V gene lost 5 bases and the J gene lost 2 bases, with 11 bases spanning the gap. The CDR3 consists of 14 residues. Per the germline V gene, CDR1 is SEHNR and CDR2 is FQNEAQ (reference sequence). CDR3 in amino acids: CASSPGHTTDTQYF. The CDR3 DNA reads as TGTGCCAGCAGCCCCGGACATACCACAGATACGCAGTATTTT.